This T cell receptor (beta chain) was found in a study of response to subunit inactivated influenza vaccine. Findings and caveats of the study: Every seasonal influenza vaccination brings in few new T cells, the authors suggested.

Each CDR3 protein is one row after TCRdb ran MiXCR on the RT-PCR reads. Here the sample spans about 700,000 distinct CDR3 sequences, about 15% being singletons. This clonotype was seen more than once but under ten times. Its antigen remains unidentified. With 5 bases clipped from V and 4 bases from J, the junction kept 8 bases outside the gene matches. In germline, CDR1 is DFQATT, CDR2 SNEGSKA (reference sequence). There are 15 residues in the CDR3. Sequencing was performed on PBMCs from blood, taken 14 to 15 days before vaccination. The rearrangement joins TRBV20-1 to TRBJ2-1; TRBD1 matches 10 bases. The TCR originated in a man aged 45 to 65 who received an inactivated influenza vaccine. This CDR3 reads CSAGSGTGVYNEQFF. CDR3 in DNA: TGCAGTGCTGGATCCGGGACAGGGGTTTACAATGAGCAGTTCTTC.